These 23 T cell receptor beta chains were all obtained from the same sample, sequenced in a study of T cells in localized non-small cell lung cancer. Produced via immunoSEQ multiplex PCR; TCRdb's table is partial and in-frame only. Of fewer than 100,000 clones listed, 65% to 85% are singletons. The material sequenced was peripheral blood, taken before any cancer treatment. These TCRs come from a female donor of 60 years or more with stage I lung adenocarcinoma.

The rearrangement uses TRBV19 and TRBJ2-7; 10 bases align to TRBD2. Losses at the gene ends were 10 bases for V and 2 bases for J; bases not matched to a gene: 8. CDR3 size: 14 residues. Germline-derived CDR1 and CDR2 are LNHDA and SQIVND (reference sequence). Written as DNA, the CDR3 is TGTGCCACTAAAACTAGCGGGGAACCCTACGAGCAGTACTTC. It translates to CATKTSGEPYEQYF.

The V and J genes are TRBV19 and TRBJ2-3; TRBD1 might be the D (5 bases). The CDR3 spans 12 residues. Germline values: CDR1 LNHDA, CDR2 SQIVND (reference sequence). V was trimmed by 8 bases and J by 6 bases, leaving 12 bases between them. The CDR3 spells CASRQSGDTQYF. Here the CDR3 DNA reads TGTGCCAGTCGACAGTCCGGGGATACGCAGTATTTT.

The rearrangement uses TRBV4-3 and TRBJ2-5; D call uncertain. The length of the CDR3 is 14 residues. Germline V gene lookup returns CDR1 LGHNA and CDR2 YSLEER. V lost 0 bases and J lost 3, with 8 bases in between. DNA of the CDR3: TGCGCCAGCAGCCAAGATCTCGGCGAAGAGACCCAGTACTTC. Its protein is CASSQDLGEETQYF.

J is TRBJ2-7 and V is TRBV7-3, with a weak D call TRBD1 (6 bases). The CDR3 covers 12 residues. Germline assignment: CDR1 SGHTA and CDR2 FQGTGA. V was shortened by 3 bases and J by 4 bases, with 7 bases between the two germline ends. The DNA for the CDR3 is TGTGCCAGCAGCTTCAGGGGATACGAGCAGTACTTC. Translating it yields CASSFRGYEQYF.

The V call is TRBV6-7, the J call TRBJ2-6; D call uncertain. TRBV6-7 is flagged as an ORF with uncertain function. The CDR3 covers 16 residues. Trimming left V 4 bases short and J 4 bases short, with 14 bases between. CDR3 coding DNA: TGTGCCAGCAGTTCTGGCAGGCCGTCAGGGGCCAACGTCCTGACTTTC. Its protein product is CASSSGRPSGANVLTF.

The J gene is TRBJ1-2, the V gene TRBV5-1; D remains unclear. The CDR3 has 13 residues. Germline CDR1 and CDR2: SGHRS and YFSETQ. Trimming stripped 2 bases from V and 1 base from J, with 6 bases between. The CDR3 coding sequence is TGCGCCAGCAGCTTCGGAGTTAACTATGGCTACACCTTC. Encoded protein: CASSFGVNYGYTF.

The V call is TRBV28, the J call TRBJ1-1, with TRBD1 identical over 10 bases. This CDR3 spans 15 amino acids. The V and J ends lost 4 bases and 3 bases, in that order; junction bases with no gene match: 5. Germline V gene data show CDR1 as MDHEN and CDR2 as SYDVKM. CDR3 sequence: CASSSLGQGDTEAFF. For the CDR3, the DNA is TGTGCCAGCAGTTCGTTAGGACAGGGGGACACTGAAGCTTTCTTT.

The rearrangement joins TRBV27 to TRBJ2-7, with 11 bases identical to TRBD1. The CDR3 has 16 amino acids. V lost 0 bases, J lost 3 bases, and 4 bases stayed unmatched. CDR1 MNHEY and CDR2 SMNVEV come from the germline V gene (reference sequence). The CDR3 DNA is TGTGCCAGCAGTTTATCGAGGGGGACAGGGGGCTACGAGCAGTACTTC. It translates to CASSLSRGTGGYEQYF.

The chain employs TRBV5-6 and TRBJ2-5; D is unresolved. This CDR3 spans 13 amino acids. V lost 2 bases and J lost 3, with 8 bases in between. From germline, CDR1 is SGHDT and CDR2 YYEEEE. The CDR3 DNA reads TGTGCCAGCAGCTTTGGGTCGGAAGAGACCCAGTACTTC. This sequence encodes CASSFGSEETQYF.

In its sample, this clone was seen a few times. Other DNA sequences of this sample code for an identical CDR3. This chain connects TRBV7-2 to TRBJ2-1; maybe TRBD1 (6 bases). Germline-derived CDR1 and CDR2 are SGHTA and FQGNSA. CDR3 length: 15 amino acids. Deletions cut 0 bases from V and 4 bases from J, with 10 bases between. CDR3 coding DNA: TGTGCCAGCAGCTTAGCTACAGGGTCATACAATGAGCAGTTCTTC. Translated: CASSLATGSYNEQFF.

The chain employs TRBV18 and TRBJ2-1, with D maybe TRBD2 (7 bases). Germline V gene lookup returns CDR1 KGHSH and CDR2 LQKENI. The CDR3 is 17 amino acids. V was cut by 0 bases and J by 6 bases, with 18 bases left in between. This CDR3 is CASSPPITERDTNEQFF. As DNA, the CDR3 is TGTGCCAGCTCACCACCGATCACCGAGCGGGACACCAATGAGCAGTTCTTC. Supplemented by reference TRBV18 and TRBJ2-1, the full variable domain reads NAGVMQNPRHLVRRRGQEARLRCSPMKGHSHVYWYRQLPEEGLKFMVYLQKENIIDESGMPKERFSAEFPKEGPSILRIQQVVRGDSAAYFCASSPPITERDTNEQFFGPGTRLTVL.

J is TRBJ1-2 and V is TRBV2, with D perhaps matching TRBD1 (6 bases). V dropped 2 bases and J dropped 4 bases, with 11 bases sitting between them. The CDR3 is made up of 14 amino acids. Per germline, CDR1 SNHLY and CDR2 FYNNEI. Here the CDR3 reads CASSEKGVSYGYTF. The CDR3 DNA sequence: TGTGCCAGCAGTGAAAAGGGGGTTAGCTATGGCTACACCTTC.

The gene calls are TRBV5-5 and TRBJ1-2, with 8 bases aligning to TRBD1. This CDR3 is 15 amino acids long. Germline CDR1 SGHKS, CDR2 YYEKEE (reference sequence). Trimming cost V 0 bases and J 4 bases; bases outside gene matches: 5. Here the CDR3 DNA reads TGTGCCAGCAGCTTGGGGACAGGGCCTGTCTATGGCTACACCTTC. Translating gives CASSLGTGPVYGYTF.

The chain joins TRBV27 to TRBJ2-2; D call uncertain. Germline CDR1 is MNHEY and CDR2 is SMNVEV (reference sequence). Trimming left V 5 bases short and J 8 bases short, with 12 bases between. This CDR3 has 13 residues. The CDR3 DNA sequence: TGTGCCAGCAGTCGCAGTCGGGCAGGGGAGCTGTTTTTT. This gives the protein CASSRSRAGELFF.

The DNA for the CDR3 is TGCGCCAGCAGCCAAGATACAGGTGTACAGACCCAGTACTTC. Translating gives CASSQDTGVQTQYF. The V gene is TRBV4-3, the J gene TRBJ2-5; D is perhaps TRBD1 (5 bases). This CDR3 spans 14 amino acids. The V gene lost 0 bases and the J gene lost 6 bases, with 11 bases spanning the gap. From germline, CDR1 is LGHNA and CDR2 YSLEER.

The CDR3 region has the DNA TGTGCCAGTAGTATGGGGACCGGGACAGGGGGCATAGGAGATACGCAGTATTTT. Residues: CASSMGTGTGGIGDTQYF. This rearrangement joins TRBV19 to TRBJ2-3, with 12 bases fitting TRBD1. The CDR3 spans 18 residues. The germline CDR1 and CDR2 sequences are LNHDA and SQIVND (reference sequence). V gave up 3 bases and J gave up 5 bases; unmatched junction bases: 12.

This sequence joins TRBV5-1 and TRBJ2-7, with D possibly TRBD1 on 5 matching bases. Between the trimmed V and J ends, which lost 1 base and 6 bases, there was a span of 14 bases. The germline V gene has CDR1 SGHRS and CDR2 YFSETQ. The CDR3 contains 14 residues. The CDR3 DNA sequence: TGCGCCAGCAGCTTGACCCGCCAGGGCGGCGAGCAGTACTTC. Translated, it gives CASSLTRQGGEQYF.

CDR3 protein: CASSYLRDGEYEQYF. The CDR3 nucleotides read TGTGCCAGCAGCTACCTCCGGGACGGAGAATACGAGCAGTACTTC. The rearrangement links TRBV5-8 to TRBJ2-7; tentatively, D is TRBD1 or TRBD2 (5 bases each). V was cut by 3 bases and J by 4 bases, with 17 bases left in between. There are 15 residues in the CDR3. Germline V lookup: CDR1 SGHTS, CDR2 YDEGEE.

This clone has a single count. The rearrangement links TRBV15 to TRBJ1-6; 9 bases map to TRBD1. V lost 0 bases to trimming and J lost 9 bases; unmatched junction nucleotides: 9. This CDR3 is built from 17 residues. Looked up from germline, CDR1 is LNHNV and CDR2 is YYDKDF (reference sequence). CDR3 in amino acids: CATSRDPTGGRGSPLHF. CDR3 in DNA: TGTGCCACCAGCAGAGACCCGACAGGGGGACGGGGTTCACCCCTCCACTTT.

The rearrangement links TRBV4-1 to TRBJ1-3; a possible D gene is TRBD1 (6 bases). This CDR3 has 16 amino acids. Per the germline V gene, CDR1 is MGHRA and CDR2 is YSYEKL. V dropped 5 bases and J dropped 0 bases, with 14 bases sitting between them. Here the CDR3 reads CASSVRTVGSGNTIYF. The CDR3 DNA reads TGCGCCAGCAGCGTGCGGACAGTTGGCTCTGGAAACACCATATATTTT.

The CDR3 spells CASSLGHGLAKNIQYF. In DNA form, the CDR3 reads TGCGCCAGCAGTCTAGGGCATGGACTAGCCAAAAACATTCAGTACTTC. This chain joins TRBV23-1 and TRBJ2-4, with D possibly matching TRBD2 (5 bases). TRBV23-1 is an open reading frame, and its role is uncertain. The CDR3 runs 16 residues. V was trimmed by 4 bases and J by 0 bases, leaving 13 bases between them.

Points on this clone: Other DNA variants within this sample encode the same CDR3. The gene calls are TRBV5-1 and TRBJ2-3, with TRBD2 matching over 10 bases. Trimming removed 4 bases from V and 0 bases from J; junction bases left unmatched: 5. The CDR3 has 16 residues. CDR1 and CDR2 (germline): SGHRS, YFSETQ. The CDR3: CASSPLTSGSTDTQYF. The CDR3 DNA reads TGCGCCAGCAGCCCCTTGACTAGCGGGAGCACAGATACGCAGTATTTT. Full variable domain (remainder filled in from reference TRBV5-1 and TRBJ2-3): KAGVTQTPRYLIKTRGQQVTLSCSPISGHRSVSWYQQTPGQGLQFLFEYFSETQRNKGNFPGRFSGRQFSNSRSEMNVSTLELGDSALYLCASSPLTSGSTDTQYFGPGTRLTVL.

CDR3 sequence (DNA): TGTGCCAGCAGTTTAGCTGCTATTGGGGTTAACACCGGGGAGCTGTTTTTT. This encodes CASSLAAIGVNTGELFF. The gene calls are TRBV27 and TRBJ2-2, with D hard to call. Germline V gene data show CDR1 as MNHEY and CDR2 as SMNVEV (reference sequence). V lost 2 bases and J 2 bases, leaving 15 bases between the germline ends. The CDR3 sequence is 17 residues long.